This note documents a single T cell receptor (beta chain) sequence. This clonotype was counted many times. Its antigen remains unidentified. Per-base quality was not reported, and no clone a single base away is much larger than it. This entry comes from a study of T-cell reconstitution after alpha-beta-depleted transplantation in children (dated by TCRdb to about 2016). About the study as a whole: T-cell immune reconstitution after TCRalphabeta/CD19-depleted allogeneic hematopoietic cell transplantation in children was quantitatively tracked in the study by means of TCR repertoire profiling.

The library came from PCR. Sequencing relied on an Illumina HiSeq 2500. TCR libraries were prepared with molecular barcoding, using unique molecular identifiers to normalize TCRbeta repertoire quantification. The public reads were quality trimmed at Q25 with fastp and then assembled into clones with MiXCR by TCRdb, keeping productive beta chains. Duplicate CDR3 protein sequences are folded into a single record with the most common DNA and genes. This sample has about 400,000 distinct CDR3 sequences in its table, and roughly 20% of those were observed once. The top ten clones comprise 3% to 4% of the sample. From V the trimming removes 6 bases and from J it removes 2 bases, while the gene matches leave 6 bases of the junction unaccounted for. Reading the germline V gene gives CDR1 MNHEY and CDR2 SVGAGI. The cysteine opens and the phenylalanine closes a CDR3 of 16 amino acids. Of all the DNA, just the CDR3 is kept, 48 bases in frame from base 1.

The receptor was derived from a human donor who donated a stem cell graft to a child with acute myeloid leukemia. The rearranged chain carries TRBV6-5 and TRBJ2-7, with 14 middle bases fitting TRBD2. Material: PBMCs from the stem cell graft donor, obtained from the stem cell graft. The CDR3 region: CASSTGLAGGTYEQYF. The nucleotide sequence is given as TGTGCCAGCAGCACCGGACTAGCGGGAGGTACCTACGAGCAGTACTTC.